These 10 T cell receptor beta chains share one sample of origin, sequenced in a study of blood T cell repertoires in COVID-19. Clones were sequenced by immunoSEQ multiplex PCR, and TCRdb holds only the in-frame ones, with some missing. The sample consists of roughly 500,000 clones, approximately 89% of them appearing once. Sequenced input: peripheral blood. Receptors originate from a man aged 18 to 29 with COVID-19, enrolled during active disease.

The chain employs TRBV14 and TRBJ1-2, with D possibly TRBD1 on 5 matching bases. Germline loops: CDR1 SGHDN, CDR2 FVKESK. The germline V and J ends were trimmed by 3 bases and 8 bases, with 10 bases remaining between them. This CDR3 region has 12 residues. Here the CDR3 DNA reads TGTGCCAGCAGCCAGCAGGGTATAGGCTACACCTTC. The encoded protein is CASSQQGIGYTF.

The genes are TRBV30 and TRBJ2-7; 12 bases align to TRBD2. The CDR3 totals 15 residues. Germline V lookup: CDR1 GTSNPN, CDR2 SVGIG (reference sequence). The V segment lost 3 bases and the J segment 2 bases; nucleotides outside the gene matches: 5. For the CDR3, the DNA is TGTGCCTGGAGGGGACGACTAGCGGGGGCCTACGAGCAGTACTTC. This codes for CAWRGRLAGAYEQYF.

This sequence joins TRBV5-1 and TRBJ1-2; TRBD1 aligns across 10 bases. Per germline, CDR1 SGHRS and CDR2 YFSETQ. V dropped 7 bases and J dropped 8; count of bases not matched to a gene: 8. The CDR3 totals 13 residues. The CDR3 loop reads CASSTGGRGGYTF. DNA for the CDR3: TGCGCCAGCTCGACAGGGGGCAGGGGCGGCTACACCTTC.

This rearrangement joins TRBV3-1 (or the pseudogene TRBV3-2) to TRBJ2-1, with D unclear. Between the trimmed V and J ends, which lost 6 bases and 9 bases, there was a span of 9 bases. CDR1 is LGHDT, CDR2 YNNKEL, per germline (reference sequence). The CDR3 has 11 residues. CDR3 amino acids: CASSLKREQFF. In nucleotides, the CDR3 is TGTGCCAGCAGTCTTAAGCGTGAGCAGTTCTTC.

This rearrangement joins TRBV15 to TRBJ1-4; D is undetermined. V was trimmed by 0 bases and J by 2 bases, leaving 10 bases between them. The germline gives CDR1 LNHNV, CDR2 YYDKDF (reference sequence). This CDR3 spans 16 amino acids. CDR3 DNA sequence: TGTGCCACCAGCAGAGAGGGTGGAGTTACTAATGAAAAACTGTTTTTT. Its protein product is CATSREGGVTNEKLFF. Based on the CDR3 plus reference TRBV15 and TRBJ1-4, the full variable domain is DAMVIQNPRYQVTQFGKPVTLSCSQTLNHNVMYWYQQKSSQAPKLLFHYYDKDFNNEADTPDNFQSRRPNTSFCFLDIRSPGLGDTAMYLCATSREGGVTNEKLFFGSGTQLSVL.

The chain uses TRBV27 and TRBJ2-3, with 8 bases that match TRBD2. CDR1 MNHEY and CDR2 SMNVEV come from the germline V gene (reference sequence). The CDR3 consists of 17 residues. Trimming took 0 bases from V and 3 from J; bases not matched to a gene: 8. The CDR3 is CASSLSISGSLTDTQYF. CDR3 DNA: TGTGCCAGCAGTTTATCGATCAGCGGGAGTTTGACAGATACGCAGTATTTT.

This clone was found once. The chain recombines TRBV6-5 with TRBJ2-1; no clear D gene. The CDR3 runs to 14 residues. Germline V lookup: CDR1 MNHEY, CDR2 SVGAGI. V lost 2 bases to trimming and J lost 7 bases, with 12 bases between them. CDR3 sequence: CASSYLMRINEQFF. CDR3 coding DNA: TGTGCCAGCAGTTACCTAATGCGGATTAATGAGCAGTTCTTC.

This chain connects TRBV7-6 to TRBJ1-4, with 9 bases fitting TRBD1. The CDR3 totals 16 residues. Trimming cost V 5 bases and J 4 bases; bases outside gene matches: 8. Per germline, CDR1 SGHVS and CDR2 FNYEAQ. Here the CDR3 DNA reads TGTGCCAGCAGCGGGAATAACAGGGGGCTTAATGAAAAACTGTTTTTT. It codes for CASSGNNRGLNEKLFF.

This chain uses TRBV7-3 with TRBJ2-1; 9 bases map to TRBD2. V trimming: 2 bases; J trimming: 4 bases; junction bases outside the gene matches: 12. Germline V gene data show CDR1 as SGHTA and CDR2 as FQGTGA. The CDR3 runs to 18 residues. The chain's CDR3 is CASSLEGLAGRGYNEQFF. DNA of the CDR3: TGTGCCAGCAGCTTAGAAGGGCTAGCGGGAAGAGGGTACAATGAGCAGTTCTTC.

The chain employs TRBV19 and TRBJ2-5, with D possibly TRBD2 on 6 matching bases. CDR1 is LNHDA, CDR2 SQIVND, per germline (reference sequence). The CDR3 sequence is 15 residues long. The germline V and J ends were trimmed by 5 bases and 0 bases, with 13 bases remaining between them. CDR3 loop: CASSSRRDYQETQYF. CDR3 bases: TGTGCCAGTAGTTCGAGACGGGACTACCAAGAGACCCAGTACTTC.